One and the same sample provided the 28 T cell receptor beta chains below, sequenced in a study of T-cell memory formation after mild COVID-19. Using its own MiXCR run on the 5' RACE reads, TCRdb lists one record per CDR3 protein. The sample includes about 440,000 distinct CDR3 sequences, around 18% seen only once; the top ten take roughly 8.4%. Material for sequencing was PBMCs or a T cell subset sorted from them (not recorded which). These receptors originate from an adult woman who had mild COVID-19 (a few samples of this study predate the infection). Cell type and time point are not known.

This clonotype was observed many times. The chain is built from TRBV5-1 and TRBJ2-7; weak D call: TRBD1 (5 bases). The ends were cut back, 5 bases at V and 3 bases at J, with 15 bases in the middle. The CDR3 consists of 14 residues. Germline CDR1 and CDR2: SGHRS and YFSETQ. CDR3 DNA: TGCGCCAGCAGTCTTGATGGGCAGGGCTACGAGCAGTACTTC. It codes for CASSLDGQGYEQYF. The entire variable domain, with the rest obtained from reference TRBV5-1 and TRBJ2-7, is as follows: KAGVTQTPRYLIKTRGQQVTLSCSPISGHRSVSWYQQTPGQGLQFLFEYFSETQRNKGNFPGRFSGRQFSNSRSEMNVSTLELGDSALYLCASSLDGQGYEQYFGPGTRLTVT.

This clonotype appeared a few times. The genes are TRBV5-1 and TRBJ2-5; unclear D gene. V gave up 4 bases and J gave up 4 bases, with 14 bases separating them. This CDR3 contains 14 residues. Germline V CDR1 and CDR2: SGHRS, YFSETQ. The CDR3 DNA reads as TGCGCCAGCAGCATGGGGTCCCCCGGAGAGACCCAGTACTTC. It encodes CASSMGSPGETQYF.

At least ten counts were recorded for this clonotype. The chain links TRBV12-3 or TRBV12-4 to TRBJ2-7; D not resolved. V was trimmed by 5 bases and J by 3 bases, leaving 14 bases between them. The CDR3 covers 14 residues. The CDR3 protein is CASSPRHGVYEQYF. CDR3 nucleotides: TGTGCCAGCAGTCCGAGACACGGTGTCTACGAGCAGTACTTC.

A few counts support this clonotype. The genes are TRBV28 and TRBJ2-7; D might be TRBD2 (6 bases). Between the trimmed V and J ends, which lost 3 bases and 0 bases, there was a span of 12 bases. Germline V gives CDR1 MDHEN, CDR2 SYDVKM. The CDR3 has 15 residues. The CDR3, as DNA: TGTGCCAGCAGTTTCCCGGACTACGCCTCCTACGAGCAGTACTTC. This codes for CASSFPDYASYEQYF.

The chain carries TRBV9 and TRBJ2-1; 7 nucleotides match TRBD2. The CDR3 has 15 amino acids. After removal of 4 bases from V and 2 bases from J, the junction contained 6 bases not matched to a gene. CDR1 is SGDLS, CDR2 YYNGEE, per germline. The CDR3 coding sequence is TGTGCCAGCAGCTCAGGACTAGGCACCTACAATGAGCAGTTCTTC. It codes for CASSSGLGTYNEQFF.

V and J are TRBV15 and TRBJ2-5; 7 bases line up with TRBD1. The CDR3 is 16 amino acids. V lost 6 bases, J lost 4 bases, and 14 bases stayed unmatched. CDR1 and CDR2 (germline): LNHNV, YYDKDF (reference sequence). CDR3 nucleotides: TGTGCCACCAGTATTAGGAGACAGGGCATTGGAGAGACCCAGTACTTC. Translating gives CATSIRRQGIGETQYF.

This clonotype was picked up a small number of times. J is TRBJ2-2 and V is TRBV29-1; 13 bases map to TRBD2. This CDR3 spans 16 amino acids. Germline V gene sequence: CDR1 SQVTM, CDR2 ANQGSEA. Trimming removed 2 bases from V and 1 base from J; junction bases left unmatched: 1. CDR3 amino acids: CSVERTSGGNTGELFF. CDR3 nucleotide sequence: TGCAGCGTTGAAAGGACTAGCGGGGGGAACACCGGGGAGCTGTTTTTT.

In this sample, this clonotype turned up many times. The chain recombines TRBV11-2 with TRBJ1-2; 10 nucleotides agree with TRBD1. V lost 6 bases and J lost 7; bases outside the gene matches: 2. The length of the CDR3 is 12 residues. In germline, CDR1 is SGHAT, CDR2 FQNNGV. Written as DNA, the CDR3 is TGTGCCAGCAGGAGACAGGGGGCTGGCTACACCTTC. It is translated as CASRRQGAGYTF. Together with reference TRBV11-2 and TRBJ1-2, the CDR3 gives the full variable domain: EAGVAQSPRYKIIEKRQSVAFWCNPISGHATLYWYQQILGQGPKLLIQFQNNGVVDDSQLPKDRFSAERLKGVDSTLKIQPAKLEDSAVYLCASRRQGAGYTFGSGTRLTVV.

The sample holds a few counts of this clonotype. The chain recombines TRBV12-3 or TRBV12-4 with TRBJ1-1, with TRBD1 identical over 10 bases. Germline trimming cut 4 bases from V and 3 bases from J; bases unmatched to any gene: 11. This CDR3 comprises 17 residues. CDR3 nucleotides: TGTGCCAGCAGTTCCACTATACCGGGACAGGGGTACACTGAAGCTTTCTTT. Translated: CASSSTIPGQGYTEAFF.

V gene TRBV7-9 combines with J gene TRBJ2-3, with 8 bases fitting TRBD2. This CDR3 spans 15 amino acids. Germline V gene data show CDR1 as SEHNR and CDR2 as FQNEAQ (reference sequence). Trimming cost V 6 bases and J 2 bases; bases outside gene matches: 7. This chain's CDR3 is CASSPVAGSTDTQYF. DNA for the CDR3: TGTGCCAGCAGTCCGGTAGCGGGGTCCACAGATACGCAGTATTTT.

This clonotype occurred a few times. The gene calls are TRBV6-5 and TRBJ2-1; TRBD2 matches 16 bases. Germline values: CDR1 MNHEY, CDR2 SVGAGI. The length of the CDR3 is 18 residues. V gave up 5 bases and J gave up 2 bases; unmatched junction bases: 6. The CDR3: CASSPRGTSGGAYNEQFF. The CDR3, as DNA: TGTGCCAGCAGTCCACGCGGGACTAGCGGGGGGGCCTACAATGAGCAGTTCTTC.

This clonotype has just a few counts. V and J are TRBV3-1 and TRBJ1-5, with unresolved D. Between the trimmed V and J ends, which lost 0 bases and 6 bases, there was a span of 15 bases. There are 16 residues in the CDR3. Germline values: CDR1 LGHDT, CDR2 YNNKEL (reference sequence). The CDR3 reads CASSQDIVASGQPQHF. The CDR3 region has the DNA TGTGCCAGCAGCCAAGATATTGTGGCATCAGGTCAGCCCCAGCATTTT.

The chain employs TRBV20-1 and TRBJ1-3; unclear D gene. The CDR3 runs 14 residues. V was shortened by 3 bases and J by 0 bases, with 9 bases between the two germline ends. Germline V lookup: CDR1 DFQATT, CDR2 SNEGSKA (reference sequence). CDR3 DNA sequence: TGCAGTGCTAGCGGGTTAAACTCTGGAAACACCATATATTTT. It yields the protein CSASGLNSGNTIYF.

This clonotype has a handful of counts. The chain couples TRBV29-1 to TRBJ2-7; a possible D gene is TRBD1 (6 bases). The CDR3 extends over 14 amino acids. V lost 4 bases and J lost 0, with 13 bases in between. The V gene's germline CDR1 is SQVTM and CDR2 ANQGSEA. The CDR3 sequence is CSVGQVLSSYEQYF. In DNA, the CDR3 is TGCAGCGTTGGACAGGTCCTTAGCTCCTACGAGCAGTACTTC.

This clonotype has just a few counts. This chain uses TRBV6-2 or TRBV6-3 with TRBJ2-1, with 10 bases lining up with TRBD2. This CDR3 contains 18 residues. Germline V gives CDR1 MNHEY, CDR2 SVGEGT. The ends lost 5 bases at V and 3 bases at J; junction bases unmatched: 13. CDR3 amino acids: CASSLGLAGALYYNEQFF. CDR3 DNA: TGTGCCAGCAGTCTGGGGCTAGCGGGAGCCTTATACTACAATGAGCAGTTCTTC.

A note on this clonotype: This sequence may be a read error, since a much larger clone differs from it by one base. The CDR3 reads CSARRENTEAFF. The CDR3 nucleotides read TGCAGTGCTAGGAGGGAGAACACTGAAGCTTTCTTT. This chain connects TRBV20-1 to TRBJ1-1; D unresolved. The CDR3 is made up of 12 amino acids. Germline V gives CDR1 DFQATT, CDR2 SNEGSKA (reference sequence). V was clipped by 3 bases and J by 1 base, with 6 bases between them.

The genes are TRBV4-2 and TRBJ1-1; 10 bases fit TRBD1. Trimming at V came to 1 base and at J to 3 bases, leaving 5 bases not matched to a gene. The germline CDR1 and CDR2 sequences are LGHNA and YNFKEQ. The CDR3 runs to 16 residues. CDR3: CASSQGQGAFDTEAFF. The DNA of the CDR3 is TGTGCCAGCAGCCAAGGACAGGGGGCTTTTGACACTGAAGCTTTCTTT.

This chain connects TRBV7-9 to TRBJ2-1; possibly TRBD1 or TRBD2 for D (5 bases each). Germline V gives CDR1 SEHNR, CDR2 FQNEAQ (reference sequence). V dropped 3 bases and J dropped 6 bases, with 15 bases sitting between them. There are 15 residues in the CDR3. CDR3 DNA sequence: TGTGCCAGCAGCTTCGGGATCGGGACGTCCAATGAGCAGTTCTTC. Translating it yields CASSFGIGTSNEQFF. The full variable domain, with the rest looked up from reference TRBV7-9 and TRBJ2-1, is DTGVSQNPRHKITKRGQNVTFRCDPISEHNRLYWYRQTLGQGPEFLTYFQNEAQLEKSRLLSDRFSAERPKGSFSTLEIQRTEQGDSAMYLCASSFGIGTSNEQFFGPGTRLTVL.

V and J are TRBV6-1 and TRBJ1-2, with D possibly being TRBD1 (6 bases). The CDR3 contains 12 residues. Trimming cost V 9 bases and J 7 bases, with 15 bases left between them. Germline CDR1 reads MNHNS; CDR2 reads SASEGT. The CDR3 coding sequence is TGTGCCAGTCGAAGGGGGGCGGGTGGCTACACCTTC. Residues: CASRRGAGGYTF.

There are a few counts of this clonotype. The V and J genes are TRBV27 and TRBJ2-4; 7 bases match TRBD1. The length of the CDR3 is 18 residues. CDR1 and CDR2 from the germline V gene are MNHEY and SMNVEV (reference sequence). The V gene end was trimmed by 2 bases and the J gene end by 0 bases; junction bases not matched to a gene: 10. Here the CDR3 DNA reads TGTGCCAGCAGTTTAATCTTTAGGGACAGTGCAGCCAAAAACATTCAGTACTTC. This sequence encodes CASSLIFRDSAAKNIQYF.

DNA for the CDR3: TGTGCCAGCAGTGTGAGGAGTACCTCCTACAATGAGCAGTTCTTC. Translated: CASSVRSTSYNEQFF. This chain joins TRBV6-4 and TRBJ2-1; D uncertain. The CDR3 has 15 amino acids. Germline V gene lookup returns CDR1 MRHNA and CDR2 SNTAGT. V was cut by 4 bases and J by 0 bases, with 10 bases left in between.

The chain combines TRBV2 with TRBJ2-1; 13 bases match TRBD2. V gave up 6 bases and J gave up 7 bases; unmatched junction bases: 6. Per germline, CDR1 SNHLY and CDR2 FYNNEI. CDR3 length: 15 residues. CDR3 sequence reads: CASRFGTSGMNEQFF. CDR3 nucleotides: TGTGCCAGCAGATTCGGGACTAGCGGGATGAATGAGCAGTTCTTC.

This clonotype has only a few counts. This sequence joins TRBV7-9 and TRBJ1-1; D possibly corresponds to TRBD1 (5 bases). The germline V gene has CDR1 SEHNR and CDR2 FQNEAQ (reference sequence). Trimming took 2 bases from V and 8 from J, leaving 12 bases between them. The CDR3 has 13 amino acids. In nucleotides, the CDR3 is TGTGCCAGCAGCTTACAGGGCTCCTACGAAGCTTTCTTT. Translated, it gives CASSLQGSYEAFF.

This clonotype has just a few counts. The gene calls are TRBV2 and TRBJ2-7; TRBD1 matches 9 bases. V trimming: 8 bases; J trimming: 3 bases; junction bases outside the gene matches: 8. There are 14 residues in the CDR3. Germline V gene lookup returns CDR1 SNHLY and CDR2 FYNNEI. As DNA, the CDR3 is TGTGCCAGCGGCTTTGGGACAGGGATCTACGAGCAGTACTTC. Protein product: CASGFGTGIYEQYF.

This clonotype is medium-sized (0.01 to 0.1%) by share. The V call is TRBV11-3, the J call TRBJ2-7; 12 bases map to TRBD2. The CDR3 has 17 amino acids. Unmatched junction bases numbered 11, after V lost 5 bases and J lost 3 bases. From germline, CDR1 is SGHNT and CDR2 YENEEA. The CDR3 DNA sequence: TGTGCCAGCAGCCACGGCCTAGCGGGAGGGCCAGGCTACGAGCAGTACTTC. It encodes CASSHGLAGGPGYEQYF. Variable domain in full (rest from reference TRBV11-3 and TRBJ2-7): EAGVVQSPRYKIIEKKQPVAFWCNPISGHNTLYWYLQNLGQGPELLIRYENEEAVDDSQLPKDRFSAERLKGVDSTLKIQPAELGDSAVYLCASSHGLAGGPGYEQYFGPGTRLTVT.

This clonotype was detected only a few times. The chain is built from TRBV7-8 and TRBJ2-7; D gene unclear. CDR3 length: 14 residues. The V gene lost 1 base and the J gene lost 6 bases, with 13 bases spanning the gap. Germline CDR1 and CDR2: SGHVS and FQNEAQ. This CDR3 is CASSLVESRPEQYF. The CDR3 DNA reads as TGTGCCAGCAGCTTAGTTGAGTCTAGGCCCGAGCAGTACTTC.

This clonotype appeared a few times. The chain combines TRBV24-1 with TRBJ2-4; D gene unclear. In germline, CDR1 is KGHDR, CDR2 SFDVKD. The CDR3 contains 13 residues. The germline V and J ends were trimmed by 9 bases and 2 bases, with 10 bases remaining between them. This CDR3 is CATSDGTKNIQYF. The CDR3 DNA reads as TGTGCCACCTCGGACGGTACCAAAAACATTCAGTACTTC.

The chain carries TRBV25-1 and TRBJ1-1, with D possibly TRBD1 on 5 matching bases. The CDR3 runs 13 residues. V was cut by 6 bases and J by 4 bases, with 12 bases left in between. Germline values: CDR1 MGHDK, CDR2 SYGVNS. CDR3 residues: CASRKAGGTEAFF. CDR3 DNA: TGTGCCAGCAGGAAGGCGGGGGGCACTGAAGCTTTCTTT.